These 7 T cell receptor beta chains share one sample of origin, sequenced in a study of cytomegalovirus exposure and HLA in healthy donors. The primer mix had 60 Vbeta and 13 Jbeta primers. Measured with immunoSEQ multiplex PCR; TCRdb has only the in-frame clones, and not every one. The sample gives 150,000 to 200,000 clones, roughly four fifths of which show up once; around 10% is in the top ten. The specimen sequenced was PBMCs. Source of these receptors: a man aged 50-60 years in good health and CMV-seropositive.

V usage is TRBV4-2 and J usage is TRBJ1-1, with 8 positions matching TRBD1. The CDR3 is 15 amino acids. CDR1 is LGHNA, CDR2 YNFKEQ, per germline. With 4 bases clipped from V and 3 bases from J, the junction kept 7 bases outside the gene matches. CDR3 coding DNA: TGTGCCAGCAGCCGGACGACAGGGGTGTACACTGAAGCTTTCTTT. This encodes CASSRTTGVYTEAFF.

V usage is TRBV30 and J usage is TRBJ2-3, with 11 bases fitting TRBD2. V was pared by 3 bases and J by 4 bases, with 6 bases of the junction left unmatched. The CDR3 runs to 15 residues. CDR1 is GTSNPN, CDR2 SVGIG, per germline (reference sequence). CDR3 region: CAWRALAGAPDTQYF. The CDR3 DNA is TGTGCCTGGAGGGCACTAGCGGGAGCTCCAGATACGCAGTATTTT. The whole variable domain, remainder taken from reference TRBV30 and TRBJ2-3, is SQTIHQWPATLVQPVGSPLSLECTVEGTSNPNLYWYRQAAGRGLQLLFYSVGIGQISSEVPQNLSASRPQDRQFILSSKKLLLSDSGFYLCAWRALAGAPDTQYFGPGTRLTVL.

Here the CDR3 reads CASSSAGNTEAFF. CDR3 nucleotides: TGTGCCAGCAGCTCCGCCGGGAACACTGAAGCTTTCTTT. This chain links TRBV7-3 with TRBJ1-1; no clear D gene. V lost 4 bases, J lost 1 base, and 7 bases lay in between. CDR1 and CDR2 from the germline V gene are SGHTA and FQGTGA. CDR3 length: 13 amino acids.

The J gene is TRBJ2-3, the V gene TRBV28, with 13 bases aligning to TRBD2. CDR3 size: 14 residues. The V segment lost 10 bases and the J segment 3 bases; nucleotides outside the gene matches: 4. The germline V gene has CDR1 MDHEN and CDR2 SYDVKM. For the CDR3, the DNA is TGTGCCATCACTAGCGGGAGGGCGACAGATACGCAGTATTTT. Amino acid sequence: CAITSGRATDTQYF. The variable domain in full, with the rest retrieved from reference TRBV28 and TRBJ2-3, is DVKVTQSSRYLVKRTGEKVFLECVQDMDHENMFWYRQDPGLGLRLIYFSYDVKMKEKGDIPEGYSVSREKKERFSLILESASTNQTSMYLCAITSGRATDTQYFGPGTRLTVL.

The rearrangement uses TRBV7-2 and TRBJ1-5, with no clear D. CDR1 is SGHTA and CDR2 is FQGNSA in the germline V gene. This CDR3 has 13 residues. The V end was cut by 3 bases, the J end by 5 bases, with 8 bases between. Written as DNA, the CDR3 is TGTGCCAGCAGCTTCAAGGCGGATCAGCCCCAGCATTTT. It encodes CASSFKADQPQHF.

The rearrangement uses TRBV11-2 and TRBJ1-4; 7 bases are shared with TRBD1. Germline assignment: CDR1 SGHAT and CDR2 FQNNGV. CDR3 length: 15 amino acids. The trim removed 5 bases at V and 8 bases at J, leaving 11 bases unmatched. Here the CDR3 reads CASSPQTGIGEKLFF. The CDR3 DNA sequence: TGTGCCAGCAGCCCCCAGACAGGGATAGGGGAAAAACTGTTTTTT.

The chain is built from TRBV5-4 and TRBJ2-5; 8 positions agree with TRBD2. Germline CDR1 reads SGHNT; CDR2 reads YYREEE (reference sequence). Germline trimming cut 4 bases from V and 4 bases from J; bases unmatched to any gene: 6. CDR3 size: 14 residues. Here the CDR3 reads CASSPGLAGETQYF. The DNA for the CDR3 is TGTGCCAGCAGCCCCGGACTAGCCGGAGAGACCCAGTACTTC.